The 22 T cell receptor beta chains below come from one sample, sequenced in a study of T-cell reconstitution after alpha-beta-depleted transplantation in children. Unique molecular identifiers were used in preparing the TCRbeta library. MiXCR was run by TCRdb on the PCR reads, yielding one entry per CDR3 protein. The table lists 450,000 to 550,000 distinct CDR3 sequences, 9.5% to 12% of them singletons. Sequenced material: PBMCs, mostly from graft donor cells, taken 180 days after TCRalphabeta/CD19-depleted stem cell transplant. The receptors stem from a female patient aged 2-15 years who had a stem cell transplant for aplastic anemia, so the T cells may come from the graft donor.

The chain combines TRBV7-8 with TRBJ2-1; D is perhaps TRBD1 (6 bases). The V end was cut by 5 bases, the J end by 4 bases, with 24 bases between. Germline V gene lookup returns CDR1 SGHVS and CDR2 FQNEAQ. This CDR3 contains 18 residues. CDR3: CASSRILGHQLGYNEQFF. Here the CDR3 DNA reads TGTGCCAGCAGCCGAATTTTGGGACACCAACTCGGGTACAATGAGCAGTTCTTC.

The V gene is TRBV11-3, the J gene TRBJ1-6; a weak D match, TRBD1 (5 bases). CDR1 is SGHNT and CDR2 is YENEEA in the germline V gene. This CDR3 has 17 amino acids. The V and J ends lost 6 bases and 6 bases respectively, with 21 bases between them. CDR3: CASRLSDGGLFNSPLHF. The CDR3 region has the DNA TGTGCCAGCAGGCTTTCCGATGGGGGGTTGTTTAATTCACCCCTCCACTTT.

The V and J genes are TRBV10-2 and TRBJ2-7, with TRBD1 matching over 7 bases. The CDR3 spans 14 residues. The V gene end was trimmed by 6 bases and the J gene end by 2 bases; junction bases not matched to a gene: 7. From germline, CDR1 is WSHSY and CDR2 SAAADI. This chain's CDR3 is CASRDTGVTYEQYV. Written as DNA, the CDR3 is TGCGCCAGCAGGGACACAGGGGTGACCTACGAGCAGTACGTC.

The gene calls are TRBV12-3 or TRBV12-4 and TRBJ2-7; the D is unclear. This CDR3 region has 14 residues. Deletions cut 2 bases from V and 1 base from J, with 9 bases between. CDR3 sequence: CASSLYQGSYEQYV. CDR3 in DNA: TGTGCCAGCAGTTTATATCAAGGTTCCTACGAGCAGTACGTC.

This clonotype was counted between two and nine times. This sequence joins TRBV24-1 and TRBJ2-7; TRBD2 aligns across 12 bases. Germline trimming cut 4 bases from V and 6 bases from J; bases unmatched to any gene: 3. This CDR3 region has 14 residues. Germline CDR1 KGHDR, CDR2 SFDVKD. CDR3 sequence reads: CATSDPGLAGEQYF. CDR3 nucleotide sequence: TGTGCCACCAGTGACCCGGGACTAGCGGGCGAGCAGTACTTC.

The chain recombines TRBV7-2 with TRBJ2-3; 7 bases line up with TRBD2. CDR1 is SGHTA, CDR2 FQGNSA, per germline. Losses at the gene ends were 6 bases for V and 2 bases for J; bases not matched to a gene: 5. The CDR3 has 14 amino acids. The CDR3 region has the DNA TGTGCCAGCAGAGCGGGATTTTACACAGATACGCAGTATTTT. Its protein product is CASRAGFYTDTQYF.

This clonotype has more than one count but fewer than ten. The chain uses TRBV4-3 and TRBJ2-1, with 9 bases fitting TRBD1. This CDR3 contains 15 residues. Germline V gene lookup returns CDR1 LGHNA and CDR2 YSLEER. With V trimmed by 3 bases and J by 9 bases, 9 bases remained unmatched. CDR3 sequence reads: CASSQGTGRTIEQFF. The CDR3 DNA reads TGCGCCAGCAGCCAGGGGACAGGGCGAACAATTGAGCAGTTCTTC.

Ten or more counts support this clonotype. The CDR3 region has the DNA TGCAGTGCTAGAGGGGGAGTTGGCACAGATACGCAGTATTTT. This encodes CSARGGVGTDTQYF. V is TRBV20-1 and J is TRBJ2-3; possibly TRBD2 for D (5 bases). CDR3 length: 14 residues. V dropped 1 base and J dropped 1 base, with 9 bases sitting between them. Germline-derived CDR1 and CDR2 are DFQATT and SNEGSKA (reference sequence).

This clonotype was picked up a small number of times. This chain uses TRBV4-3 with TRBJ2-4; 11 positions match TRBD1. V was pared by 4 bases and J by 6 bases, with 5 bases of the junction left unmatched. This CDR3 comprises 15 residues. Germline CDR1 reads LGHNA; CDR2 reads YSLEER. CDR3 DNA sequence: TGCGCCAGCAGCCCCCGGACAGGGGGCATAAACATTCAGTACTTC. Its protein is CASSPRTGGINIQYF.

This clonotype has more than one count but fewer than ten. This chain connects TRBV20-1 to TRBJ1-6; TRBD1 is a possible D gene (6 bases). CDR1 DFQATT and CDR2 SNEGSKA come from the germline V gene (reference sequence). This CDR3 region has 15 residues. V lost 1 base and J 9 bases, leaving 16 bases between the germline ends. The CDR3 nucleotides are TGCAGTGCTAGAGGGGCTCCAAGGGGGGGTTCACCCCTCCACTTT. Translation: CSARGAPRGGSPLHF.

The rearrangement links TRBV29-1 to TRBJ1-1; D may be TRBD1 (5 bases). Germline values: CDR1 SQVTM, CDR2 ANQGSEA. The CDR3 is 15 amino acids. V shed 3 bases and J shed 7 bases, with 21 bases lying between them. As DNA, the CDR3 is TGCAGCGTTGAGGCTTCCAGGGTGGGAGGCAGTGAAGCTTTCTTT. This translates into CSVEASRVGGSEAFF.

This clonotype was seen more than once but under ten times. The V gene is TRBV7-9, the J gene TRBJ2-7; D may match TRBD1 or TRBD2 (5 bases each). Germline V gene sequence: CDR1 SEHNR, CDR2 FQNEAQ (reference sequence). This CDR3 comprises 12 residues. CDR3 in amino acids: CASSPNRDPTHV. The CDR3 coding sequence is TGTGCCAGCAGCCCCAACCGGGACCCGACCCACGTC.

The chain combines TRBV28 with TRBJ2-7, with 8 bases aligning to TRBD2. V was clipped by 3 bases and J by 6 bases; unmatched bases: 4. This CDR3 region has 13 residues. CDR1 is MDHEN and CDR2 is SYDVKM in the germline V gene. In DNA form, the CDR3 reads TGTGCCAGCAGTTTTAGCGGGAAGGCCGAGCAGTACGTC. Its protein product is CASSFSGKAEQYV.

At least ten counts were recorded for this clonotype. The genes are TRBV5-1 and TRBJ2-1; D remains ambiguous. The CDR3 covers 16 residues. Between the trimmed V and J ends, which lost 5 bases and 0 bases, there was a span of 15 bases. Germline V gene data show CDR1 as SGHRS and CDR2 as YFSETQ. This chain's CDR3 is CASRLAVSGSYNEQFF. Written as DNA, the CDR3 is TGCGCCAGCAGGCTGGCAGTGTCGGGCTCCTACAATGAGCAGTTCTTC. Full variable domain (missing parts from reference TRBV5-1 and TRBJ2-1): KAGVTQTPRYLIKTRGQQVTLSCSPISGHRSVSWYQQTPGQGLQFLFEYFSETQRNKGNFPGRFSGRQFSNSRSEMNVSTLELGDSALYLCASRLAVSGSYNEQFFGPGTRLTVL.

This clonotype was counted ten times or more. The V gene is TRBV7-9, the J gene TRBJ2-1, with D possibly being TRBD1 (5 bases). The germline V and J ends were trimmed by 3 bases and 0 bases, with 12 bases remaining between them. Germline V gene data show CDR1 as SEHNR and CDR2 as FQNEAQ (reference sequence). The CDR3 contains 16 residues. CDR3 bases: TGTGCCAGCAGCTTGACACGACAGAGCTCCTACAATGAGCAGTTCTTC. This sequence encodes CASSLTRQSSYNEQFF.

The chain carries TRBV20-1 and TRBJ2-7; D is uncertain. This CDR3 region has 13 residues. The ends were cut back, 3 bases at V and 2 bases at J, with 11 bases in the middle. Germline loops: CDR1 DFQATT, CDR2 SNEGSKA (reference sequence). The CDR3 loop is CSASHDLPYEQYF. CDR3 sequence (DNA): TGCAGTGCTAGCCACGACTTGCCCTACGAGCAGTACTTC.

This clonotype was counted a few times. Here the CDR3 reads CASSRKSLQNSYNEQFF. DNA for the CDR3: TGTGCCAGCAGTCGGAAATCTCTACAAAACTCCTACAATGAGCAGTTCTTC. The V and J genes are TRBV11-2 and TRBJ2-1; D gene unclear. This CDR3 comprises 17 residues. Trimming stripped 6 bases from V and 0 bases from J, with 18 bases between. CDR1 and CDR2 (germline): SGHAT, FQNNGV.

This clonotype occurred a few times. The chain is built from TRBV5-1 and TRBJ1-1; tentatively, D is TRBD1 (6 bases). CDR1 is SGHRS and CDR2 is YFSETQ in the germline V gene. This CDR3 is 15 amino acids long. Trimming shortened V by 0 bases and J by 3 bases, and 12 bases separated the two germline ends. As DNA, the CDR3 is TGCGCCAGCAGCTTGGGAGGGGGGCGTGACACTGAAGCTTTCTTT. Protein sequence: CASSLGGGRDTEAFF.

There are a few counts of this clonotype. This chain uses TRBV4-2 with TRBJ2-1; 9 bases fit TRBD2. The germline V gene has CDR1 LGHNA and CDR2 YNFKEQ. The length of the CDR3 is 15 residues. The J segment lost 7 bases and the V segment lost 3 bases, leaving 7 bases of the junction unmatched. DNA for the CDR3: TGTGCCAGCAGCCAGGTTAGCGGGAGTACGAATGAGCAGTTCTTC. Residues: CASSQVSGSTNEQFF.

V and J are TRBV18 and TRBJ2-1, with TRBD1 as a possible D gene (6 bases). Germline CDR1 reads KGHSH; CDR2 reads LQKENI. The V end lost 5 bases, the J end lost 6 bases, and 17 bases lay between the germline ends. The CDR3 length is 15 residues. The CDR3, as DNA: TGTGCCAGCTCAGCTCTAGTGAGGGGGTCCAATGAGCAGTTCTTC. This codes for CASSALVRGSNEQFF.

The chain employs TRBV6-1 and TRBJ1-5; the D gene is possibly TRBD1 (5 bases). The CDR3 length is 13 residues. The V gene's germline CDR1 is MNHNS and CDR2 SASEGT. Deletions cut 6 bases from V and 13 bases from J, with 19 bases between. The CDR3 is CASSPRQGGAQHF. As DNA, the CDR3 is TGTGCCAGCAGCCCGAGGCAGGGCGGCGCGCAGCATTTT.

This chain joins TRBV2 and TRBJ2-6; TRBD2 agrees at 14 bases. The CDR3 runs to 19 residues. The V segment lost 4 bases and the J segment 2 bases; nucleotides outside the gene matches: 7. Germline V gene lookup returns CDR1 SNHLY and CDR2 FYNNEI. CDR3 protein: CASSALGLAGVTGANVLTF. The CDR3 DNA sequence: TGTGCCAGCAGTGCCCTGGGACTAGCGGGAGTTACTGGGGCCAACGTCCTGACTTTC.